This TCR beta chain was captured by sequencing in a study of T cells in tumors after PD-1 blockade. For the study at large: Prior checkpoint blockade, systemic immunosuppressant use, or anti-cancer therapy within 4 weeks excluded patients. Either cemiplimab 350 mg every 2 weeks or pembrolizumab 200 mg every 3 weeks was given. Mean per blood sample: about 110,000 templates (about 24,000-257,772), roughly 34,000 unique clonotypes.

Sequencing was performed with immunoSEQ multiplex PCR; in TCRdb, only in-frame clones are kept and a portion is missing. This table holds just under 65,000 clones, less than 85% found once. With 2 bases removed from V and 7 bases from J, the gap between germline ends came to 18 bases. Per the germline V gene, CDR1 is SGHTA and CDR2 is FQGNSA. The CDR3 has 17 amino acids. This TCR was sampled from a human donor with basal cell carcinoma. The chain is built from TRBV7-2 and TRBJ1-6; weak D call: TRBD1 (5 bases). The sample in question was PBMCs, obtained after anti-PD-1 treatment. The DNA of the CDR3 is TGTGCCAGCAGCTTACAGGCTCCAGGGTTTGACAATTCACCCCTCCACTTT. This gives the protein CASSLQAPGFDNSPLHF.